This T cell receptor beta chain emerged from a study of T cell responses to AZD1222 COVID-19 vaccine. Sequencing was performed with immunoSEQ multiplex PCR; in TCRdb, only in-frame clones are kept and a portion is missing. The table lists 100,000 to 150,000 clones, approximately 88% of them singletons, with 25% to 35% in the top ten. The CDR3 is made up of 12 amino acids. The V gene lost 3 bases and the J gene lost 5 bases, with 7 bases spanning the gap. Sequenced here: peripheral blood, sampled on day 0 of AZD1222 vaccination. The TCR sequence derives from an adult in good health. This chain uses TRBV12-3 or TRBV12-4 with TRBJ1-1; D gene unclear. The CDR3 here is CASSFLGTEAFF. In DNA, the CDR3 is TGTGCCAGCAGTTTTCTTGGGACTGAAGCTTTCTTT.